This TCR beta chain was captured by sequencing in a study of graft-versus-host responses after intestinal transplantation. The assay was immunoSEQ multiplex PCR, and TCRdb's table has in-frame clones only and misses some. The data show approximately 100,000 clones, over 75% seen once. Note on this clone: Its antigen is still unknown.

This receptor was identified in a human donor who received an intestinal transplant. The sequences come from unstimulated CD4+ T cells sorted from spleen or lymph node cells, collected before intestinal transplant.

Here the CDR3 DNA reads TGTGCCAGCAGGGCACCACTAAGGGGGCAGTGGGGCTACACCTTC. As protein: CASRAPLRGQWGYTF. The J gene is TRBJ1-2, the V gene TRBV6-5; 7 bases are shared with TRBD1. The V segment lost 6 bases and the J segment 8 bases; nucleotides outside the gene matches: 15. Germline V gene sequence: CDR1 MNHEY, CDR2 SVGAGI. This CDR3 region has 15 residues.